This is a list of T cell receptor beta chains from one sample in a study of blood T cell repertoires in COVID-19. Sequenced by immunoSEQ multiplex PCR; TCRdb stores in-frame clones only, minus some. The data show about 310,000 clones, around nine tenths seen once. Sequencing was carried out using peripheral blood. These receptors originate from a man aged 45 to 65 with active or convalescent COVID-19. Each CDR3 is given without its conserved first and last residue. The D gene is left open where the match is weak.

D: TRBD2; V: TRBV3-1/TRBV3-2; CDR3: ASSRRLADSYEQY
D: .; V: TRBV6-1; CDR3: ASSEHGGDGSPLH
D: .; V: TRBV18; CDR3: ASSPLQGSKGTYNEQF
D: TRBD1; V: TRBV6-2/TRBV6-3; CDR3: ASSPNTGGSNQPQH
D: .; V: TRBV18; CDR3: ASSPRPGDSNQPQH
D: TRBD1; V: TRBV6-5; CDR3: ASSRQGPMESPLH
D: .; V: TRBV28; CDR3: ASTASSYNSPLH
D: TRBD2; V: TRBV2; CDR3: ASSQTSGGAREQF
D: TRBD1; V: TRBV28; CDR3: ASSLDREDQPQH
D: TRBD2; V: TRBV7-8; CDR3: ASSKSGSWRAGELF
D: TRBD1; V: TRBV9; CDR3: ASSSGTALDTQY